The source of this T cell receptor (beta chain) is a study of beta chain features in type 1 diabetes. This clone was picked up a small number of times. Its antigen is unidentified. Unmatched junction bases numbered 10, after V lost 7 bases and J lost 7 bases. CDR1 is SGHVS and CDR2 is FQNEAQ in the germline V gene. The CDR3 spans 15 residues. Expressed TCRB transcripts were sequenced because the entire RNA isolate underwent reverse transcription. There were about 3.6 million reads on average in the naive, central memory and regulatory T cell samples. The assay was immunoSEQ multiplex PCR, and TCRdb's table has in-frame clones only and misses some. This sample has more than 150,000 clones, with about 10% found just once. Study results and caveats: Shorter TCRB CDR3s, moderately but significantly so, were found in Type 1 diabetes patients in all four CD4+ subsets. More deletions and fewer insertions at VDJ junctions were found in patients with type 1 diabetes. Compared with healthy donors, patients appeared to share more similar naive, central memory and regulatory TCRB repertoires.

Sorted populations all had greater than 98% purity. Sequencing used central memory CD4+ T cells from blood. J is TRBJ1-2 and V is TRBV7-8; 12 bases fit TRBD1. The receptor comes from a woman in her thirties with type 1 diabetes. CDR3 in DNA: TGTGCCAGCACCCTATACGGGACAGGGGGCTTTGGCTACACCTTC. This encodes CASTLYGTGGFGYTF.